This T cell receptor beta chain originates from a study of cytomegalovirus exposure and HLA in healthy donors. Overall study results and limits: Confirmation in vitro established that a few CMV-associated chains were specific for CMV antigens. The investigators catalogued 160 or so TCR beta chains as cytomegalovirus-associated. High specificity and sensitivity for cytomegalovirus status were reported for the classifier.

Separation from the roughly 700-subject first cohort characterized the roughly 120-subject validation cohort, to which the donors belonged. Germline V lookup: CDR1 GTSNPN, CDR2 SVGIG (reference sequence). This CDR3 is built from 18 residues. V lost 2 bases and J lost 0; bases outside the gene matches: 14. A note on this clone: Its antigen is not identified.

Generated by immunoSEQ multiplex PCR, the TCRdb table keeps only in-frame clones and is missing some. The data contain more than 85,000 clones, approximately 90% of them singletons. The genes are TRBV30 and TRBJ1-2; 8 nucleotides align to TRBD1. The receptor comes from a young woman in good health and CMV-seronegative. The sequenced material came from PBMCs. The CDR3 sequence: CAWSSKTGAFVANYGYTF. The CDR3 nucleotides read TGTGCCTGGAGTTCTAAGACAGGGGCGTTCGTAGCTAACTATGGCTACACCTTC.